This T cell receptor (beta chain) was obtained from a study of T cell repertoires in cytomegalovirus infection. Looking at the study overall: CMV epitopes in the study were HLA-C-restricted (recently identified) and HLA-B-restricted (well studied).

V lost 5 bases and J lost 11; bases outside the gene matches: 6. The CDR3 is 15 residues long. Germline-derived CDR1 and CDR2 are SEHNR and FQNEAQ (reference sequence). Whole-study results and caveats: Clonotype analysis showed dominance of the ex vivo response by HLA-C-restricted CMV-specific TCR beta clonotypes. Carriers of CMV plus the relevant HLA were identified by cumulative public TCR beta family frequency.

MiXCR, run by TCRdb on the reads, gives a single entry per CDR3 protein. The repertoire has fewer than 350,000 distinct CDR3 sequences, about 28% of them found once; the top ten carry 15% to 25%. In the case of this clonotype: Its antigen remains unidentified.

The sequence came from a human donor in good health (CMV status not recorded). Some clones in this sample may be carry-over from other donors' samples. This specimen was cultured PBMCs, taken from culture after CMV antigen stimulation. The chain links TRBV7-9 to TRBJ2-1; the match to TRBD2 covers 16 bases. The CDR3 loop is CASSEGLAGGPKQFF. The CDR3 nucleotides read TGTGCCAGCAGCGAGGGACTAGCGGGAGGGCCGAAGCAGTTCTTC.